These T cell receptor beta chains were read from a single sample in a study of blood T cell repertoires in COVID-19. Only in-frame clones appear in the TCRdb table, and some are missing; sequencing was by immunoSEQ multiplex PCR. The table includes about 170,000 clones, under 90% detected once. The sequencing sample was made of peripheral blood. These receptors were obtained from a woman in her 70s with COVID-19, enrolled during active disease. Each CDR3 is given without its conserved first and last residue. Each record gives: V gene, CDR3 length, J gene, clone size, CDR3 protein. Size tells how often a clone was seen (once, few, many) or the class of an expanded clone, and some rows leave it out.

>TRBV3-1/TRBV3-2|10|TRBJ2-7|.
ASSQRGQVQY
>TRBV5-1|19|TRBJ2-1|.
ASSKAGGSASGSVTYNEQF
>TRBV11-2|16|TRBJ2-6|.
ASSLGAGGFSGANVLT
>TRBV6-6|13|TRBJ1-5|.
ASSSPTGVDQPQH
>TRBV9|16|TRBJ2-3|few
ASSQTSGGSPSTDTQY
>TRBV29-1|11|TRBJ2-1|.
SVLRGMGNEQF
>TRBV2|11|TRBJ2-5|.
ASVWALQETQY
>TRBV28|14|TRBJ1-1|.
ATSLIPFRGAAEAF
>TRBV11-2|9|TRBJ2-5|.
ASSIRETQY
>TRBV5-4|14|TRBJ1-1|.
ASSSTGQGRRTEAF
>TRBV6-2/TRBV6-3|15|TRBJ1-1|.
ASSSPRGLRMNTEAF
>TRBV12-5|11|TRBJ1-2|.
ASGETGPGGYT
>TRBV29-1|11|TRBJ1-2|.
SVAGDRGQGYT
>TRBV5-5|12|TRBJ1-1|.
ASSLLFGDTEAF
>TRBV6-5|13|TRBJ2-7|.
AAKSGDTRSYEQY
>TRBV10-3|12|TRBJ1-2|.
AISLDREAYGYT
>TRBV18|14|TRBJ2-1|.
ASSPRGTSANNEQF
>TRBV5-1|12|TRBJ2-5|.
ASSLEAGWETQY
>TRBV19|10|TRBJ1-2|.
ASTRADYGYT
>TRBV10-3|10|TRBJ1-1|.
AISESGQGQL
>TRBV7-2|13|TRBJ2-3|.
ASGSGGRGWDTQY
>TRBV7-8|12|TRBJ1-1|.
ASSRKRANTEAF
>TRBV5-1|12|TRBJ1-1|.
ASSPGTPNTEAF
>TRBV28|11|TRBJ1-5|.
ASIRGGNQPQH
>TRBV19|11|TRBJ2-7|.
ASSGTLLYEQY
>TRBV4-2|14|TRBJ2-6|.
ASSQETGSGANVLT
>TRBV10-1|12|TRBJ2-2|.
ASSGALGTGELF
>TRBV20-1|11|TRBJ1-2|.
SASFQTDYGYT
>TRBV5-1|12|TRBJ2-1|.
ASRERATYNEQF